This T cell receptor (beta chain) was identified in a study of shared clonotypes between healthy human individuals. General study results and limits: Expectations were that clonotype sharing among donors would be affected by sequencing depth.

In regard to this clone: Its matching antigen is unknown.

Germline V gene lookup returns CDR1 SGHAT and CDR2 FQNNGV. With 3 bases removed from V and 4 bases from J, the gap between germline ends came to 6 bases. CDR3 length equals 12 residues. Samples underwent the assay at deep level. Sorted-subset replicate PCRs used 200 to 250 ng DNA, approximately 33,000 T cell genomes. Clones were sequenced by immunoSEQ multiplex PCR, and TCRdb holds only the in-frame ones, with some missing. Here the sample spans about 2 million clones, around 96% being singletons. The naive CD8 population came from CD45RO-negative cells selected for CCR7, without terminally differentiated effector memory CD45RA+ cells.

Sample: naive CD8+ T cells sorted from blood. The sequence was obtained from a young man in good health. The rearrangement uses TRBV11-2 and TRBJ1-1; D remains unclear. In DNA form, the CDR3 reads TGTGCCAGCAGCTTTGTGGCCACTGAAGCTTTCTTT. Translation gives CASSFVATEAFF. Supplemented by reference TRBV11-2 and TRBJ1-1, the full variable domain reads EAGVAQSPRYKIIEKRQSVAFWCNPISGHATLYWYQQILGQGPKLLIQFQNNGVVDDSQLPKDRFSAERLKGVDSTLKIQPAKLEDSAVYLCASSFVATEAFFGQGTRLTVV.